The rows below give T cell receptor beta chains drawn from one sample of a study of blood T cell repertoires in COVID-19. Data came from immunoSEQ multiplex PCR; TCRdb stores just in-frame clones and leaves some out. The profile shows approximately 110,000 clones, over 80% of them singletons. The sequenced sample consisted of peripheral blood. All receptors derive from a woman in her 70s with acute or convalescent COVID-19. Both conserved end residues are part of each CDR3. A D gene is named only where the DNA matches it firmly. The size entry is marked missing in some rows and otherwise reads once, few, many or a size class.

d_call	clone_size	v_call	j_call	cdr3_nt	cdr3_aa
TRBD2	-	TRBV14	TRBJ2-1	TGTGCCAGCAGCCAAGGTAGCGGGAGGCAGTTCTTC	CASSQGSGRQFF
-	-	TRBV2	TRBJ1-1	TGTGCCAGCAGGGCCGTGAAAGGGAGGACTGAAGCTTTCTTT	CASRAVKGRTEAFF
-	-	TRBV19	TRBJ1-2	TGTGCCAGTAGTATAGATGGTCAGGGGAACTATGGCTACACCTTC	CASSIDGQGNYGYTF
-	-	TRBV6-5	TRBJ1-2	TGTGCCAGCAAATGGACTGGTAACTATGGCTACACCTTC	CASKWTGNYGYTF
TRBD2	-	TRBV28	TRBJ2-3	TGTGCCAGCAGACCTATTCGGCCTCTAGCGGGAGAAACAGATACGCAGTATTTT	CASRPIRPLAGETDTQYF
-	-	TRBV2	TRBJ2-3	TGTGCCAGCAGTCCCCTGACTAGGGCGCCAGATACGCAGTATTTT	CASSPLTRAPDTQYF
-	-	TRBV7-8	TRBJ2-1	TGTGCCAGCAGCCCCATCAATGAGCAGTTCTTC	CASSPINEQFF
-	once	TRBV5-4	TRBJ2-5	TGTGCCAGCAGCCCCGACAGCCTGGGGGAGACCCAGTACTTC	CASSPDSLGETQYF
TRBD2	-	TRBV7-8	TRBJ2-7	TGTGCCAGCAGCTCTAACCCCACAGCGGGAGCTCACTACGAGCAGTACTTC	CASSSNPTAGAHYEQYF
-	-	TRBV5-1	TRBJ2-3	TGCGCCAGCAGCTTGGTGCCAGGGCGCACAGATACGCAGTATTTT	CASSLVPGRTDTQYF
-	-	TRBV18	TRBJ1-1	TGTGCCAGCTCACCATTAGAAGTAGGGGGGAACACTGAAGCTTTCTTT	CASSPLEVGGNTEAFF
-	once	TRBV30	TRBJ2-2	TGTGCCTGGAGTGGTGGCAGGGGCGTCACCGGGGAGCTGTTTTTT	CAWSGGRGVTGELFF
-	-	TRBV2	TRBJ2-2	TGTGCCAGCAGTGAAGCGCGCCCTCCCACCGGGGAGCTGTTTTTT	CASSEARPPTGELFF
-	-	TRBV7-9	TRBJ2-1	TGTGCCAGCAGCTTACGGACTCAGGACAATGAGCAGTTCTTC	CASSLRTQDNEQFF
-	-	TRBV6-1	TRBJ2-5	TGTGCCAGCAGTGAAATCCGCCAAGAGACCCAGTACTTC	CASSEIRQETQYF
-	-	TRBV6-1	TRBJ1-3	TGTGCCAGCAGTGAATTCGGGGGGGCTGGAAACACCATATATTTT	CASSEFGGAGNTIYF
-	-	TRBV3-1/TRBV3-2	TRBJ1-6	TGTGCCAGCAGCCAAGGTCGCCCACCAGATAATTCACCCCTCCACTTT	CASSQGRPPDNSPLHF
TRBD2	-	TRBV19	TRBJ2-1	TGTGCCAGTAGTATAAGGGCTAGCGGTTACAATGAGCAGTTCTTC	CASSIRASGYNEQFF
-	-	TRBV29-1	TRBJ1-1	TGCAGCGTCCAGGGGAACACTGAAGCTTTCTTT	CSVQGNTEAFF
-	once	TRBV5-1	TRBJ2-5	TGCGCCAGCAGCTTGGTGAGCGGATACCAAGAGACCCAGTACTTC	CASSLVSGYQETQYF
-	-	TRBV24-1	TRBJ2-5	TGTGCCACCAGTGAGGGGGGAGGAGGATCCCAAGAGACCCAGTACTTC	CATSEGGGGSQETQYF
TRBD1	-	TRBV5-8	TRBJ2-7	TGTGCCAGCAGCCGGAGGACAGGGGGCGTGAACGAGCAGTACTTC	CASSRRTGGVNEQYF
TRBD1	-	TRBV11-2	TRBJ1-2	TGTGCCAGCAGCCAGGGGACAGGTCCTAACTATGGCTACACCTTC	CASSQGTGPNYGYTF
-	-	TRBV11-2	TRBJ2-7	TGTGCCAGCAGCCCCCAAGTCGCGGGATGGGGCGAGCAGTACTTC	CASSPQVAGWGEQYF
TRBD2	-	TRBV5-1	TRBJ2-1	TGCGCCAGCAGCTCCGGGTTACTAGCGGGCCCCAGGGGCAATGAGCAGTTCTTC	CASSSGLLAGPRGNEQFF
TRBD1	few	TRBV27	TRBJ1-2	TGTGCCAGCAGTTTCGGGGACAGGGTGAAAGACTACACCTTC	CASSFGDRVKDYTF
TRBD1	-	TRBV5-4	TRBJ1-2	TGTGCCATCCCCGGGACAGGGGATGGCTACACCTTC	CAIPGTGDGYTF
TRBD1	-	TRBV6-5	TRBJ1-1	TGTGCCACCTGGGGACAGGGGTCGAACACTGAAGCTTTCTTT	CATWGQGSNTEAFF
TRBD1	-	TRBV19	TRBJ2-1	TGTGCCAGTTACGACAGGGGGCTCAACAATGAGCAGTTCTTC	CASYDRGLNNEQFF
TRBD2	-	TRBV5-1	TRBJ2-7	TGCGCCAGCAGCTTGCGCAGCGGGGTTGGGAACGAGCAGTACTTC	CASSLRSGVGNEQYF